The clone carrying this T cell receptor (beta chain) was counted at least ten times. Its antigen remains unknown. Researchers amplified the TCR beta CDR3 regions from RNA transcripts. A set of HTBI primers served as the primers for a first-round RT-PCR of the TCR CDR3. TCRdb reprocessed the multiplex PCR reads with MiXCR, giving one entry per CDR3 protein. This sample carries a few hundred thousand distinct CDR3 sequences, 15% to 18% of them seen once, and the ten largest clones take roughly 13%. Looked up from germline, CDR1 is MDHEN and CDR2 is SYDVKM. With 5 bases removed from V and 6 bases from J, the gap between germline ends came to 19 bases. This CDR3 comprises 15 residues. The data belong to a study of T cells in Graves' hyperthyroidism and ophthalmopathy. Study-level findings and limits: Appearing also in blood were most of the thyroid clonotypes expanded above 0.001. Progression to ophthalmopathy was predicted a median of about six months early.

Among the patients, aged 18 to 65, hyperthyroidism was newly diagnosed and had lasted under 2 months. It was less than 13 ml of fresh peripheral blood that supplied the PBMCs. The specimen was blood. The chain couples TRBV28 to TRBJ1-2; possibly TRBD1 for D (6 bases). This TCR was sampled from a woman younger than 30 with Graves' hyperthyroidism. The CDR3 reads CASSENGAGENGYTF. As DNA, the CDR3 is TGTGCCAGCAGTGAGAATGGGGCAGGGGAGAATGGCTACACCTTC.